This TCR beta chain is from a study of blood T cell repertoires in COVID-19. Study context: Samples taken during acute and convalescent COVID-19 were collected in the United States, Italy and Spain. Sample material is recorded as cDNA or gDNA derived from T cells, B-cell-depleted T cells, or PBMCs.

The CDR3 runs 12 residues. V lost 0 bases to trimming and J lost 8 bases, with 7 bases between them. CDR1 is SGHVS and CDR2 is FNYEAQ in the germline V gene. Study processing details: Amplifying reference gene primers gave estimates of nucleated cell counts. TCRdb keeps only in-frame clones here, not all; method: immunoSEQ multiplex PCR. For V, J and clone size, that table is used; D and trimming come from the DNA. Of 180,000 or so clones listed, 70% to 90% are singletons. V gene TRBV7-6 combines with J gene TRBJ1-1; a weak D match, TRBD1 (5 bases). The sequenced sample was peripheral blood. This sequence originates from a man in his 60s with acute or convalescent COVID-19. CDR3 DNA sequence: TGTGCCAGCAGCTTAGCCGGGGGGGAAGCTTTCTTT. This encodes CASSLAGGEAFF.